One TCR beta chain is described in this entry. The target antigen is unknown. The V end was cut by 2 bases, the J end by 5 bases, with 12 bases between. The CDR3 is 14 amino acids. Looked up from germline, CDR1 is MNHEY and CDR2 is SVGAGI. This sample is part of a study of memory CD4+ T cells and cytomegalovirus serostatus. Study-wide points: Of more than 150 reported CMV TCRbeta sequences, 55 to 80 were found in memory CD4+ repertoires.

Some clones are missing from TCRdb's copy, which holds only in-frame ones; the method was immunoSEQ multiplex PCR. The data contain under 85,000 clones, around 82% of them seen just once; the ten biggest clones take up about 2.5%. Single viable CD3+CD4+CD8-CD45RO+ cells were sorted as the memory CD4+ T cells. The receptor's source is an adult in good health and CMV-seropositive. The chain is built from TRBV6-5 and TRBJ1-1, with a tentative D call TRBD1 (6 bases). The sample consisted of memory CD4+ T cells from blood. Here the CDR3 DNA reads TGTGCCAGCAGTTACACAGTGAGGGGGACTGAAGCTTTCTTT. It specifies CASSYTVRGTEAFF.